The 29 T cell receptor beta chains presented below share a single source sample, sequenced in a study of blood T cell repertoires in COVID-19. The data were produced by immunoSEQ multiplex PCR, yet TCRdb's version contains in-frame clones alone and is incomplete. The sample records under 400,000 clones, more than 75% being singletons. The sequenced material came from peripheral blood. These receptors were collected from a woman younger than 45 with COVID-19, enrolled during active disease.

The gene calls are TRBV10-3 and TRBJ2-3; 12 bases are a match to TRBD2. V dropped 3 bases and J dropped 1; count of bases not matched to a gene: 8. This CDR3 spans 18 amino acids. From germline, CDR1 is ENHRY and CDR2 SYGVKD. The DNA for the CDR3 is TGTGCCATCAGTGATGGCCTAGCGGGAGGGCCTGGCACAGATACGCAGTATTTT. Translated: CAISDGLAGGPGTDTQYF.

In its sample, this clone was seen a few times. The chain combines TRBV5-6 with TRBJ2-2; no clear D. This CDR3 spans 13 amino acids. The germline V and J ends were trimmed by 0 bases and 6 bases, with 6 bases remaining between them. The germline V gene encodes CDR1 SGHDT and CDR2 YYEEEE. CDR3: CASSLAVPGELFF. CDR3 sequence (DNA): TGTGCCAGCAGCTTGGCAGTCCCCGGGGAGCTGTTTTTT.

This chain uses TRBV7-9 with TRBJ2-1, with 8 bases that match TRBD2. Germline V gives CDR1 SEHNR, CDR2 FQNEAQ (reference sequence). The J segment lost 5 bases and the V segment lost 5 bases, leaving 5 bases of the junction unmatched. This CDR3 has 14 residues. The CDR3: CASSTGLVNNEQFF. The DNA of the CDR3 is TGTGCCAGCAGCACGGGACTAGTTAACAATGAGCAGTTCTTC.

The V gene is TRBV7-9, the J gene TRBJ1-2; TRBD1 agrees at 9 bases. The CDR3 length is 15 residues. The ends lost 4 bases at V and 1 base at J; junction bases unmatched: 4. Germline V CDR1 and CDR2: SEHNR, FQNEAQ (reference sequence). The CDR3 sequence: CASSYGTGINYGYTF. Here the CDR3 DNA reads TGTGCCAGCAGCTACGGGACAGGGATTAACTATGGCTACACCTTC. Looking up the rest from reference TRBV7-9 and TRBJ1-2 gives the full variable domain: DTGVSQNPRHKITKRGQNVTFRCDPISEHNRLYWYRQTLGQGPEFLTYFQNEAQLEKSRLLSDRFSAERPKGSFSTLEIQRTEQGDSAMYLCASSYGTGINYGYTFGSGTRLTVV.

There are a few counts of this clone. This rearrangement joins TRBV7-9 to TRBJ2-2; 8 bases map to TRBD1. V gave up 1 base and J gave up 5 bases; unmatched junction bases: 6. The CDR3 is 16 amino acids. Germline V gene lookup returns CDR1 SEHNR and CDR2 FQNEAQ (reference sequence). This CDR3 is CASSLEQGAYTGELFF. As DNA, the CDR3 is TGTGCCAGCAGCTTAGAGCAGGGGGCCTATACCGGGGAGCTGTTTTTT.

CDR3 sequence (DNA): TGCGCCAGCAGTGAACTCCTAGCGGGAGCCGGAGGGGCAGATACGCAGTATTTT. Translation gives CASSELLAGAGGADTQYF. The chain is built from TRBV10-1 and TRBJ2-3; 10 bases align to TRBD2. CDR3 size: 18 residues. V lost 3 bases and J lost 4; bases outside the gene matches: 13. The germline V gene has CDR1 WNHNN and CDR2 SYGVQD (reference sequence).

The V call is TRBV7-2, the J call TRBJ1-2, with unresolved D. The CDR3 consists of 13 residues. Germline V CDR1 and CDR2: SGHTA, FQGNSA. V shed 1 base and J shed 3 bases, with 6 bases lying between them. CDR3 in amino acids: CASSLVADYGYTF. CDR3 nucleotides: TGTGCCAGCAGCTTAGTGGCAGACTATGGCTACACCTTC.

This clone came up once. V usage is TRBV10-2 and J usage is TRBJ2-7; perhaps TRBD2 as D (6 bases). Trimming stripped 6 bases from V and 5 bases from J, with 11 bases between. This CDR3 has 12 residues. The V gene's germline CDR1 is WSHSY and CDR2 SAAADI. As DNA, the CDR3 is TGCGCCAGCAGGGGACTCCTGGACGAGCAGTACTTC. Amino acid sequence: CASRGLLDEQYF.

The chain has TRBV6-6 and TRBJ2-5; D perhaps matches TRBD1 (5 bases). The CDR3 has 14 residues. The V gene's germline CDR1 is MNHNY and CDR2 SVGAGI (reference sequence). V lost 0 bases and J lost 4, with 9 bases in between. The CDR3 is CASSYSGRPETQYF. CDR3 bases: TGTGCCAGCAGTTACTCGGGGCGCCCAGAGACCCAGTACTTC.

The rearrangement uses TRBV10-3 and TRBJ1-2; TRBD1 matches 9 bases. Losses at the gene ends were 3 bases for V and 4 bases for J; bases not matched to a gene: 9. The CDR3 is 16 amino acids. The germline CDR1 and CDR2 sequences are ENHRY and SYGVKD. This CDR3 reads CAISDPPGQGIYGYTF. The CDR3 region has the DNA TGTGCCATCAGTGACCCCCCGGGACAGGGCATCTATGGCTACACCTTC.

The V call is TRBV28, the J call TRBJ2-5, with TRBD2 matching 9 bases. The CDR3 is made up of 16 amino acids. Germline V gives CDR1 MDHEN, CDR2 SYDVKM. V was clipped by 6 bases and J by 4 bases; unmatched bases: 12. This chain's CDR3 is CASSITAGGPGETQYF. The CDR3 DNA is TGTGCCAGCAGCATTACGGCGGGAGGGCCGGGAGAGACCCAGTACTTC.

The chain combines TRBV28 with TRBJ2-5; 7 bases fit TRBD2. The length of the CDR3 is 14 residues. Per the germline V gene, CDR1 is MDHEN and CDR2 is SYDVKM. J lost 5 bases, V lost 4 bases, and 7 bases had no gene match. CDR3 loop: CASSYFRGDETQYF. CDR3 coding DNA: TGTGCCAGCAGTTACTTCCGGGGGGACGAGACCCAGTACTTC.

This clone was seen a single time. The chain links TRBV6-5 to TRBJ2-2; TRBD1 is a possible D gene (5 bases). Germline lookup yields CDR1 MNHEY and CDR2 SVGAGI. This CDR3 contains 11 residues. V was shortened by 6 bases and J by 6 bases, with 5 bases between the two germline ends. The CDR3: CASRGAGELFF. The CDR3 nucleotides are TGTGCCAGCAGAGGGGCCGGGGAGCTGTTTTTT.

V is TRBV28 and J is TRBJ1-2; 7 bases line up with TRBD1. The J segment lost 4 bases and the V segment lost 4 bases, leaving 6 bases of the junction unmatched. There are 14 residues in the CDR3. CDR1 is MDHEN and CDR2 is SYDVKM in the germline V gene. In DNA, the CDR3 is TGTGCCAGCAGTTCCCGGACAGGAGGCTATGGCTACACCTTC. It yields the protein CASSSRTGGYGYTF.

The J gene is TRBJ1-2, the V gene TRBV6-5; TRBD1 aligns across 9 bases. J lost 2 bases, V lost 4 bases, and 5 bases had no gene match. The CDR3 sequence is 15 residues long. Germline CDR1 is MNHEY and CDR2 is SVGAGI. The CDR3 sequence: CASSSYRGPNYGYTF. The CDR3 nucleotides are TGTGCCAGCAGTTCATACAGGGGGCCCAACTATGGCTACACCTTC.

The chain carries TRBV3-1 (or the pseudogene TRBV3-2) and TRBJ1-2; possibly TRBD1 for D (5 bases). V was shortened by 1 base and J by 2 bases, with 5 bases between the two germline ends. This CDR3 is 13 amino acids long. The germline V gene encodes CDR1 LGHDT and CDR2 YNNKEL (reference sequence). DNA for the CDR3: TGTGCCAGCAGCCAAGCAGGGAACTATGGCTACACCTTC. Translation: CASSQAGNYGYTF.

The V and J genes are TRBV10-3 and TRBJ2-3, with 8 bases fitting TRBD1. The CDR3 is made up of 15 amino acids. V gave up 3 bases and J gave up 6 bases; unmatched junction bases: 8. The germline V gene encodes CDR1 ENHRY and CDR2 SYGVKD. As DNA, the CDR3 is TGTGCCATCAGTGAAAATACAGGGGGAATGGATACGCAGTATTTT. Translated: CAISENTGGMDTQYF.

In DNA, the CDR3 is TGTGCCAGTCGACAGACAGGGTTGGCCCCCCATGGCTACACCTTC. This codes for CASRQTGLAPHGYTF. The rearrangement joins TRBV19 to TRBJ1-2; 7 bases line up with TRBD1. Per germline, CDR1 LNHDA and CDR2 SQIVND (reference sequence). V was pared by 8 bases and J by 6 bases, with 15 bases of the junction left unmatched. The CDR3 consists of 15 residues. Using reference TRBV19 and TRBJ1-2 for the parts outside the CDR3, the full variable domain is DGGITQSPKYLFRKEGQNVTLSCEQNLNHDAMYWYRQDPGQGLRLIYYSQIVNDFQKGDIAEGYSVSREKKESFPLTVTSAQKNPTAFYLCASRQTGLAPHGYTFGSGTRLTVV.

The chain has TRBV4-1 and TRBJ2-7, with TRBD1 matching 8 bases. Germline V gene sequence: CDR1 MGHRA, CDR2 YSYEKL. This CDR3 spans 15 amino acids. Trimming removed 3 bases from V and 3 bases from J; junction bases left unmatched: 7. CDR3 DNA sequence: TGCGCCAGCAGCCACGGACAGGGTTCCCTCTACGAGCAGTACTTC. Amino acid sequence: CASSHGQGSLYEQYF.

For the CDR3, the DNA is TGTGCCAGCAGCCACAGGGACAGGGATTACAATGAGCAGTTCTTC. This codes for CASSHRDRDYNEQFF. The genes are TRBV7-9 and TRBJ2-1; TRBD1 matches at 9 bases. This CDR3 contains 15 residues. V was clipped by 5 bases and J by 4 bases; unmatched bases: 6. The germline V gene has CDR1 SEHNR and CDR2 FQNEAQ (reference sequence).

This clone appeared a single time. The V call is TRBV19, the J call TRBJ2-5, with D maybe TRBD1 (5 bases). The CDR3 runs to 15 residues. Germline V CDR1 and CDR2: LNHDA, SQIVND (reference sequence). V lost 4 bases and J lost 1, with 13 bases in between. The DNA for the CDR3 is TGTGCCAGTAGTAGTAGGGGAAGGCCCCAAGAGACCCAGTACTTC. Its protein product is CASSSRGRPQETQYF.

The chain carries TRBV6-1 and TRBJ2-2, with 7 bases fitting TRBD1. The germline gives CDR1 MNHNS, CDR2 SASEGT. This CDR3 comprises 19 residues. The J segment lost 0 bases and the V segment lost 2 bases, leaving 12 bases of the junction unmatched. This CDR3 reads CASSEFGNYRGSNTGELFF. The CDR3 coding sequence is TGTGCCAGCAGTGAATTTGGGAATTACAGGGGTTCGAACACCGGGGAGCTGTTTTTT.

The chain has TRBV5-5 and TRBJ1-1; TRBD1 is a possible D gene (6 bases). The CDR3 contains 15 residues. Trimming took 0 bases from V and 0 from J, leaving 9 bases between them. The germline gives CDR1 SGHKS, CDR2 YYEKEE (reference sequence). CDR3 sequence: CASSLVQGVNTEAFF. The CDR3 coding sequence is TGTGCCAGCAGCTTGGTACAGGGAGTGAACACTGAAGCTTTCTTT. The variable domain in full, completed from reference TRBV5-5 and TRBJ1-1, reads DAGVTQSPTHLIKTRGQQVTLRCSPISGHKSVSWYQQVLGQGPQFIFQYYEKEERGRGNFPDRFSARQFPNYSSELNVNALLLGDSALYLCASSLVQGVNTEAFFGQGTRLTVV.

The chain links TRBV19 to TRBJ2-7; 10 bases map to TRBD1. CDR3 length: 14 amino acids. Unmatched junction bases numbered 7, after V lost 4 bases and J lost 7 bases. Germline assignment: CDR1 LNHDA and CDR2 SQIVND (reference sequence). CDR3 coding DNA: TGTGCCAGTAGTACCGGGACAGGGGAGGAGGAGCAGTACTTC. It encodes CASSTGTGEEEQYF. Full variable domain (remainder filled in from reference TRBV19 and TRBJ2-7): DGGITQSPKYLFRKEGQNVTLSCEQNLNHDAMYWYRQDPGQGLRLIYYSQIVNDFQKGDIAEGYSVSREKKESFPLTVTSAQKNPTAFYLCASSTGTGEEEQYFGPGTRLTVT.

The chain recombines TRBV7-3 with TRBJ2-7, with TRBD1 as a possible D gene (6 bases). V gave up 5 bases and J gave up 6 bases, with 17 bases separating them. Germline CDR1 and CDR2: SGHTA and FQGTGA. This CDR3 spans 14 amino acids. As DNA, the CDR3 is TGTGCCAGCAGCCCTTATGGGACATCGAGCGAGCAGTACTTC. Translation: CASSPYGTSSEQYF.

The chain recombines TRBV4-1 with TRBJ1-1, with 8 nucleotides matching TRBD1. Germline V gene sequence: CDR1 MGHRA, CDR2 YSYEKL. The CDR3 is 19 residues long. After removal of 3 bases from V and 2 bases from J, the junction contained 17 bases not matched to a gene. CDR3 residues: CASSQTTQDRVERNTEAFF. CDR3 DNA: TGCGCCAGCAGCCAGACCACCCAGGACAGGGTGGAACGAAACACTGAAGCTTTCTTT.

The CDR3 bases are TGTGCCAGCAGTTACCGGAGAGTAGACACAGATACGCAGTATTTT. Its translation is CASSYRRVDTDTQYF. The gene calls are TRBV27 and TRBJ2-3; D gene unclear. V dropped 4 bases and J dropped 2 bases, with 13 bases sitting between them. The CDR3 covers 15 residues. CDR1 MNHEY and CDR2 SMNVEV come from the germline V gene (reference sequence).

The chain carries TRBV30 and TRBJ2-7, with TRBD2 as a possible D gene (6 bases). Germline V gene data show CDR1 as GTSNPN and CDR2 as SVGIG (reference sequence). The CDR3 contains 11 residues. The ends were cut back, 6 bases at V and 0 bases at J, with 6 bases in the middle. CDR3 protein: CACSGSYEQYF. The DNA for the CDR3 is TGTGCCTGTAGCGGCTCCTACGAGCAGTACTTC.

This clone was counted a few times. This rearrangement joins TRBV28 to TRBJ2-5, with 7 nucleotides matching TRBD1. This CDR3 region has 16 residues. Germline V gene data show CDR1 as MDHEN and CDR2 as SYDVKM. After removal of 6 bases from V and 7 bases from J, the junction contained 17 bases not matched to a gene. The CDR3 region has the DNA TGTGCCAGCAGCCTGCCGGGACAGCATGAGTCGGGGACCCAGTACTTC. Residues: CASSLPGQHESGTQYF. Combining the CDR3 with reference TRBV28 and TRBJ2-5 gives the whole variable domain DVKVTQSSRYLVKRTGEKVFLECVQDMDHENMFWYRQDPGLGLRLIYFSYDVKMKEKGDIPEGYSVSREKKERFSLILESASTNQTSMYLCASSLPGQHESGTQYFGPGTRLLVL.